This T cell receptor beta chain is from a study of cytotoxic CD8 clonotypes in ibrutinib-treated CLL. Of note for this clone: Its antigen remains unidentified.

Assay used: immunoSEQ multiplex PCR; TCRdb lists only in-frame clones, some missing. Among roughly 300,000 clones listed, approximately 76% were seen once. Study outcomes and limitations: At the start, clonality exceeded age-matched healthy donors and followed circulating CD8+ T-cell counts.

The sample in question was PBMCs, obtained at disease progression, from a patient treated with ibrutinib. The TCR sequence derives from a human donor with chronic lymphocytic leukemia.

The chain's CDR3 is CASTQSGLYEQYF. The CDR3 DNA reads as TGTGCCAGCACCCAGAGCGGATTATACGAGCAGTACTTC. V usage is TRBV2 and J usage is TRBJ2-7; TRBD2 might be the D (5 bases). The germline V and J ends were trimmed by 7 bases and 4 bases, with 14 bases remaining between them. The CDR3 length is 13 residues. Germline V gene data show CDR1 as SNHLY and CDR2 as FYNNEI. Based on the CDR3 plus reference TRBV2 and TRBJ2-7, the full variable domain is EPEVTQTPSHQVTQMGQEVILRCVPISNHLYFYWYRQILGQKVEFLVSFYNNEISEKSEIFDDQFSVERPDGSNFTLKIRSTKLEDSAMYFCASTQSGLYEQYFGPGTRLTVT.